A selection of T cell receptor beta chains follows, all from one sample in a study of T cell repertoires in cytomegalovirus infection. Their antigens remain unidentified. TCRdb redid the calling of the reads with MiXCR, one entry per CDR3 protein. In the table there are 200,000 or so distinct CDR3 sequences, around two fifths of which are singletons. This material consisted of CD8+ T cells from cultured PBMCs, taken from culture after CMV antigen stimulation. The origin of the receptors is a human donor in good health (CMV status not recorded). Some clones in this sample may be carry-over from other donors' samples. The CDR3 runs from the conserved cysteine through the conserved F or W. The D gene is left open where the match is weak. Clone size is not always given. Where it is, it says once, few, many or a class for expanded clones.

>TRBJ1-2|TRBV27|TRBD1|few
TGTGCCAGCAGTTCAGGGGGCGCAGGCTACACCTTC
CASSSGGAGYTF
>TRBJ2-1|TRBV7-3|-|-
TGTGCCAGCAGCCCGGGTTTCTCCTACAATGAGCAGTTCTTC
CASSPGFSYNEQFF
>TRBJ2-1|TRBV18|-|many
TGTGCCAGCTCACCACCAGCGAGGGGTGATGAGCAGTTCTTC
CASSPPARGDEQFF
>TRBJ1-4|TRBV7-9|TRBD1|-
TGTGCCAGCAGCAAGACAGGGGGGGATGAAAAACTGTTTTTT
CASSKTGGDEKLFF
>TRBJ1-1|TRBV12-3/TRBV12-4|-|few
TGTGCCAGCAGTTTGGGGGGATTAAGCCAAGCTTTCTTT
CASSLGGLSQAFF
>TRBJ2-7|TRBV7-6|TRBD1|few
TGTGCCAGCAGCCCCGGGACAGGGGCAAACGAGCAGTACTTC
CASSPGTGANEQYF
>TRBJ2-2|TRBV12-3/TRBV12-4|TRBD1|-
TGTGCCAGCAGTTGGGGGACAGCAAACACCGGGGAGCTGTTTTTT
CASSWGTANTGELFF
>TRBJ1-2|TRBV9|TRBD1|-
TGTGCCAGCAGGGGAGACAGGGTGGACTACACCTTC
CASRGDRVDYTF
>TRBJ1-1|TRBV12-3/TRBV12-4|TRBD1|-
TGTGCCAGCAGTTTTCCCGGGACAGGGGGTCTGTTGACTGAAGCTTTCTTT
CASSFPGTGGLLTEAFF
>TRBJ2-2|TRBV24-1|TRBD1|-
TGTGCCACCAGTGGACAGGGTACCACCGGGGAGCTGTTTTTT
CATSGQGTTGELFF
>TRBJ2-7|TRBV4-2|TRBD2|-
TGTGCCAGCAGCCAAACGACTAGCGGGGGCCCCCAGGGCGAGCAGTACTTC
CASSQTTSGGPQGEQYF
>TRBJ1-1|TRBV6-1|-|-
TGTGCCAGCAGTGAAGCGCTCGGGCGAAAAGGGAGGGACACTGAAGCTTTCTTT
CASSEALGRKGRDTEAFF
>TRBJ2-2|TRBV2|-|-
TGTGCCAGCAGTGAAGTTGGTGGGGAGCTGTTTTTT
CASSEVGGELFF
>TRBJ1-2|TRBV27|-|few
TGTGCCAGCAGCACGGGTGCCTATGGCTACACCTTC
CASSTGAYGYTF
>TRBJ1-5|TRBV15|-|-
TGTGCCACCGCACTACCGGGGCAAGATCAGCCCCAGCATTTT
CATALPGQDQPQHF
>TRBJ1-6|TRBV2|TRBD1|few
TGTGCCAGCAGTGATGGGGACAGCTATTCACCCCTCCACTTT
CASSDGDSYSPLHF
>TRBJ1-1|TRBV19|-|-
TGTGCCAGTACAGGGAAAAACGTTCAAGGCACTGAAGCTTTCTTT
CASTGKNVQGTEAFF
>TRBJ2-1|TRBV7-8|TRBD2|many
TGTGCCAGCAGCTTACTAGCGGGAGTCAATGAGCAGTTCTTC
CASSLLAGVNEQFF
>TRBJ1-2|TRBV11-2|-|few
TGTGCCAGCAGCTTAGTTGCTGCCTCTAACTATGGCTACACCTTC
CASSLVAASNYGYTF
>TRBJ1-6|TRBV27|-|few
TGTGCCAGCACCAAAGGAGGGCGCGGTAATTCACCCCTCCACTTT
CASTKGGRGNSPLHF
>TRBJ1-1|TRBV12-3/TRBV12-4|-|-
TGTGCCAGCAGATCGGCGGAGCCGGTGGCTGAAGCTTTCTTT
CASRSAEPVAEAFF
>TRBJ2-7|TRBV10-3|-|once
TGTGCCACCAGGGACGGGGCGGGCTCCTACGAGCAGTACTTC
CATRDGAGSYEQYF
>TRBJ2-3|TRBV6-1|-|many
TGTGCCAGCAGTGAATTAGAGTCTGGTCCCAGCACAGATACGCAGTATTTT
CASSELESGPSTDTQYF
>TRBJ2-5|TRBV7-2|-|-
TGTGCCAGCAGCCCCGGACGGGGCTGGGAGACCCAGTACTTC
CASSPGRGWETQYF
>TRBJ1-2|TRBV12-3/TRBV12-4|TRBD1|-
TGTGCCAGCAGTCCCGGGACAGGGCAGGGGTACTATGGCTACACCTTC
CASSPGTGQGYYGYTF
>TRBJ2-1|TRBV7-3|TRBD2|few
TGTGCCAGCAGCTTAATGCCTAGCGGAACCTACAATGAGCAGTTCTTC
CASSLMPSGTYNEQFF
>TRBJ2-1|TRBV7-9|-|-
TGTGCCAGCAGCTTAGCGGCCAGGGAAAAGTTCTTC
CASSLAAREKFF
>TRBJ2-2|TRBV12-3/TRBV12-4|-|few
TGTGCCAGCAGGACCAGAAGCCGACTGAACACCGGGGAGCTGTTTTTT
CASRTRSRLNTGELFF
>TRBJ1-1|TRBV27|TRBD1|-
TGTGCCAGCAGTCTACAGGGGTGGACTGAAGCTTTCTTT
CASSLQGWTEAFF
>TRBJ1-1|TRBV12-3/TRBV12-4|TRBD1|-
TGTGCCAGCAGTGGGACAGTTGGAAACACTGAAGCTTTCTTT
CASSGTVGNTEAFF